The clone carrying this T cell receptor beta chain was observed at least ten times. What was amplified from RNA transcripts were TCR beta CDR3 regions. Using the HTBI primer set, a first-round RT-PCR was run on the TCR CDR3. From the multiplex PCR reads, TCRdb called clonotypes with MiXCR, one entry per CDR3 protein. The sample comprises about 560,000 distinct CDR3 sequences, approximately 16% of which are singletons, and around 19% rests with the top ten. This sample was included in a study of T cells in Graves' hyperthyroidism and ophthalmopathy. Background on the study: Staff took peripheral blood when the initial diagnosis was made, before any treatment began.

Germline CDR1 reads GTSNPN; CDR2 reads SVGIG (reference sequence). The CDR3 covers 11 residues. V lost 2 bases and J 11 bases, leaving 12 bases between the germline ends. The sequence was collected from a woman under 30 with Graves' hyperthyroidism. Sequencing was carried out using blood. V gene TRBV30 combines with J gene TRBJ1-1; D is uncertain. CDR3 in amino acids: CAWSRDGVAFF. The DNA for the CDR3 is TGTGCCTGGAGTCGTGATGGAGTGGCTTTCTTT.